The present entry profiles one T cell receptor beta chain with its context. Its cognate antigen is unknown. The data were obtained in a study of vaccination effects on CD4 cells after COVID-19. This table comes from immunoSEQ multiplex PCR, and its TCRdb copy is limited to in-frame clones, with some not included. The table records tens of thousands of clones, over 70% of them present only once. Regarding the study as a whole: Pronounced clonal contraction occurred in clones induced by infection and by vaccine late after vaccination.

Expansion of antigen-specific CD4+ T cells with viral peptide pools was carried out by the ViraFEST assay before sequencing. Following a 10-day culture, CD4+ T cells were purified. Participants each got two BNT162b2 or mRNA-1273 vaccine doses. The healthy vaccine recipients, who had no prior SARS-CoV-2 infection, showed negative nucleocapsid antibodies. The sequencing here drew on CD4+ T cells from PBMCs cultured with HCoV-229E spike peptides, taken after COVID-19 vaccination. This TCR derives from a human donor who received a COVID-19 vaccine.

This CDR3 reads CATSDGVAGGWNEQFF. The DNA for the CDR3 is TGTGCCACCAGTGATGGGGTAGCGGGGGGCTGGAATGAGCAGTTCTTC. The rearrangement uses TRBV24-1 and TRBJ2-1, with 10 bases lining up with TRBD2. The trim removed 3 bases at V and 7 bases at J, leaving 8 bases unmatched. The germline CDR1 and CDR2 sequences are KGHDR and SFDVKD. The CDR3 spans 16 residues.